This TCR beta chain stems from a study of CD8 T cells in ankylosing spondylitis. Quantitative 5'-RACE with molecular barcodes generated TCR beta libraries. TCRdb re-called the 5' RACE reads with MiXCR, one entry per CDR3 protein. In the table there are 150,000 to 200,000 distinct CDR3 sequences, over 10% of which are singletons. Findings and caveats of the study: In the blood and synovial fluid of reactive arthritis, some motif variants had been previously reported.

This clonotype occurred many times. The antigen is undetermined. The source of this sequence is a female donor with ankylosing spondylitis or in good health (not recorded which). Sequenced sample: blood, either unsorted or a sorted T cell fraction (not recorded which).

The CDR3 protein is CASSLATGGKYF. As DNA, the CDR3 is TGTGCCAGCAGCTTAGCGACAGGGGGTAAATACTTC. This chain links TRBV7-8 with TRBJ2-7; 9 positions match TRBD1. This CDR3 has 12 residues. Trimming cost V 0 bases and J 13 bases; bases outside gene matches: 4. Germline CDR1 SGHVS, CDR2 FQNEAQ. The full variable domain, in which reference TRBV7-8 and TRBJ2-7 provide the parts outside the CDR3, is GAGVSQSPRYKVAKRGQDVALRCDPISGHVSLFWYQQALGQGPEFLTYFQNEAQLDKSGLPSDRFFAERPEGSVSTLKIQRTQQEDSAVYLCASSLATGGKYFGPGTRLTVT.